The source of this TCR beta chain is a study of blood T cell repertoires in COVID-19. TCRdb's table, derived via immunoSEQ multiplex PCR, lists solely in-frame clones and lacks some. In the table there are over 90,000 clones, approximately 90% of which are singletons. CDR1 and CDR2 from the germline V gene are SNHLY and FYNNEI. Unmatched junction bases numbered 6, after V lost 7 bases and J lost 5 bases. The CDR3 covers 14 residues. The TCR originated in a man aged 45-65 years with acute or convalescent COVID-19. The chain links TRBV2 to TRBJ1-5, with 9 bases matching TRBD1. The sample was peripheral blood. Here the CDR3 DNA reads TGTGCCAGCACGGGACAGGGAGGTGATCAGCCCCAGCATTTT. Protein product: CASTGQGGDQPQHF.